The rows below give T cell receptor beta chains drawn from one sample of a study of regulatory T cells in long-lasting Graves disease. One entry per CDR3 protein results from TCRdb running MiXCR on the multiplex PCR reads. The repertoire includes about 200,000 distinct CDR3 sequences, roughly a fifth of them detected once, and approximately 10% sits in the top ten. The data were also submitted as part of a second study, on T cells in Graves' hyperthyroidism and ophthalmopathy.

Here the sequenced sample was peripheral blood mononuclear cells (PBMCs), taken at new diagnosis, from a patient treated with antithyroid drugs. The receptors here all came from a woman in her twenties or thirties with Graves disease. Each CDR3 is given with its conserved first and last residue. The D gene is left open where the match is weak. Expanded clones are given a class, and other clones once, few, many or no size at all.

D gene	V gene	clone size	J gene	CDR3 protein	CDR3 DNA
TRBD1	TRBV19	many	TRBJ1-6	CASSILQGGSPLHF	TGTGCCAGTAGTATTCTGCAGGGGGGTTCACCCCTCCACTTT
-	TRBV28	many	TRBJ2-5	CASSLPRRETQYF	TGTGCCAGCAGTTTGCCCAGGAGAGAGACCCAGTACTTC
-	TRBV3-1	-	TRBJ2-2	CASSQGGSGTGELFF	TGTGCCAGCAGCCAAGGAGGGAGTGGGACCGGGGAGCTGTTTTTT
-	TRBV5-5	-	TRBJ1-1	CAGSRELRGNTEAFF	TGTGCGGGCAGCAGGGAACTACGGGGGAACACTGAAGCTTTCTTT
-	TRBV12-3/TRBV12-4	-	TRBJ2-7	CATQKNGHLEQYF	TGTGCCACCCAGAAAAATGGACACCTCGAGCAGTACTTC
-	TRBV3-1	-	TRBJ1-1	CASSQSGSTEAFF	TGTGCCAGCAGCCAAAGTGGGAGCACTGAAGCTTTCTTT
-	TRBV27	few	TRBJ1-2	CASRKLPETGLHYGYTF	TGTGCCAGCAGAAAACTCCCTGAGACCGGACTCCACTATGGCTACACCTTC
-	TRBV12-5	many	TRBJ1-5	CASGLVASPVDLQPQHF	TGTGCTAGTGGTTTGGTAGCGTCCCCGGTCGATCTTCAGCCCCAGCATTTT
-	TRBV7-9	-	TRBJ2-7	CASIPSTGPYEQYF	TGTGCCAGCATACCTTCGACAGGCCCCTACGAGCAGTACTTC
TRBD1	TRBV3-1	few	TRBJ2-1	CASSRADRVGNEQFF	TGTGCCAGCAGCCGGGCGGACAGGGTGGGCAATGAGCAGTTCTTC
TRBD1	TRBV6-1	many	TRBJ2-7	CASSLTGTGAHEQYF	TGTGCCAGCAGTCTTACCGGGACAGGGGCTCACGAGCAGTACTTC
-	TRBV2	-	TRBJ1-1	CASSVRVAFF	TGTGCCAGCAGTGTCCGTGTCGCTTTCTTT
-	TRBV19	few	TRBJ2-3	CASARPSTDTQYF	TGTGCCTCCGCTCGGCCTAGCACAGATACGCAGTATTTT
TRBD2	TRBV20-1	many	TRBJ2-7	CSALAGGWYEQYF	TGCAGTGCTCTAGCGGGAGGTTGGTACGAGCAGTACTTC
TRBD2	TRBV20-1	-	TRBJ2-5	CSARGGVGETQYF	TGCAGTGCTAGGGGGGGGGTAGGAGAGACCCAGTACTTC
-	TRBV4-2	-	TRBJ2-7	CASSGGPRYEQYF	TGTGCCAGCAGCGGCGGACCACGCTACGAGCAGTACTTC
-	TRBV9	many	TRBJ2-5	CASSAWSTPSQETQYF	TGTGCCAGCAGCGCCTGGTCGACACCGAGTCAAGAGACCCAGTACTTC
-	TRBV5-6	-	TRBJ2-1	CASSEKRVTSNEQFF	TGTGCCAGCAGCGAGAAGCGGGTGACCTCCAATGAGCAGTTCTTC
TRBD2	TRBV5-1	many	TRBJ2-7	CASSEGLADEQYF	TGCGCCAGCAGCGAGGGACTAGCCGACGAGCAGTACTTC
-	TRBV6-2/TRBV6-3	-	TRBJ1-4	CASTRLSYGEKLFF	TGTGCCAGCACACGCCTCTCTTATGGGGAAAAACTGTTTTTT
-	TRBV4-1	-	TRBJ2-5	CASSQGPQEEGMGDMWTQYF	TGCGCCAGCAGCCAAGGCCCCCAAGAGGAGGGGATGGGGGATATGTGGACCCAGTACTTC
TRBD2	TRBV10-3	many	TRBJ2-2	CAISTSGGHAGELFF	TGTGCCATCAGTACTAGCGGGGGGCATGCCGGGGAGCTGTTTTTT
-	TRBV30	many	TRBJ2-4	CAWSGLVGSNIQYF	TGTGCCTGGAGTGGACTAGTGGGATCCAACATTCAGTACTTC
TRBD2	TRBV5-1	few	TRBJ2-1	CASSPGGGDEQFF	TGCGCCAGCAGCCCGGGGGGGGGCGATGAGCAGTTCTTC
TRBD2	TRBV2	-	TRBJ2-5	CASRGRTSGRPETQYF	TGTGCCAGCAGGGGGAGGACTAGCGGGAGACCAGAGACCCAGTACTTC
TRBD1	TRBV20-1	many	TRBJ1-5	CSARDDRGDNQPQHF	TGCAGTGCTAGAGATGACAGGGGGGACAATCAGCCCCAGCATTTT
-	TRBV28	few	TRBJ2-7	CASGTMSGSCEQYF	TGTGCCAGCGGAACTATGAGTGGGTCCTGCGAGCAGTACTTC
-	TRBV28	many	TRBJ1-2	CASIRSGTDYGYTF	TGTGCCAGCATAAGGTCAGGGACTGACTATGGCTACACCTTC
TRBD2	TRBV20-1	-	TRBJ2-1	CSARGSGTSPSNEQFF	TGCAGTGCTAGAGGTTCCGGGACTAGCCCGAGCAATGAGCAGTTCTTC
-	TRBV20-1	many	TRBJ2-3	CSASGPEWSTSTDTQYF	TGCAGTGCTAGTGGCCCGGAGTGGTCCACTAGCACAGATACGCAGTATTTT
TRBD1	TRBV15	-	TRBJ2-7	CATSRDMTGASYEQYF	TGTGCCACCAGCAGAGATATGACAGGGGCCTCCTACGAGCAGTACTTC
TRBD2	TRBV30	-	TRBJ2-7	CAWTLEGLALEQYF	TGTGCCTGGACCCTGGAGGGACTAGCTCTCGAGCAGTACTTC
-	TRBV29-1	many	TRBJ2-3	CSVQRQPSTDTQYF	TGCAGCGTTCAGCGGCAGCCTAGCACAGATACGCAGTATTTT
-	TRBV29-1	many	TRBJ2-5	CSVDRGLWETQYF	TGCAGCGTTGACAGGGGTCTATGGGAGACCCAGTACTTC
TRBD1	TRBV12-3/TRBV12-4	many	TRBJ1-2	CASSVDREVYGYTF	TGTGCCAGCAGTGTGGACAGGGAGGTCTATGGCTACACCTTC
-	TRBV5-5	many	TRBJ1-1	CASSVQGGNTEAFF	TGTGCCAGCAGCGTACAGGGTGGGAACACTGAAGCTTTCTTT
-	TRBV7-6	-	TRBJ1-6	CASSSDRSNSPLHF	TGTGCCAGCAGCTCCGACAGGAGCAATTCACCCCTCCACTTT
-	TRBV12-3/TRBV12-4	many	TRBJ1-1	CASSFQGGDTEAFF	TGTGCCAGCAGTTTCCAGGGAGGTGACACTGAAGCTTTCTTT
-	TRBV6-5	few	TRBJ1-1	CASSSSMDTEAFF	TGTGCCAGCAGTTCATCGATGGACACTGAAGCTTTCTTT
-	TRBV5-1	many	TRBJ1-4	CASSSGRVGEKLFF	TGCGCCAGCAGCTCAGGCAGGGTGGGTGAAAAACTGTTTTTT
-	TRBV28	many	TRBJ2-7	CASSTTGTYEQYF	TGTGCCAGCAGTACCACAGGCACCTACGAGCAGTACTTC
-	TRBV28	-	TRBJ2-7	CASSPRSGEQYF	TGTGCCAGCAGTCCCCGCTCCGGCGAGCAGTACTTC
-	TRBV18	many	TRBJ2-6	CASSSHPSGANVLTF	TGTGCCAGCTCTAGCCACCCCTCTGGGGCCAACGTCCTGACTTTC
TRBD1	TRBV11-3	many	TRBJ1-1	CASSLAYRGTEAFF	TGTGCCAGCAGCTTAGCGTACAGGGGTACTGAAGCTTTCTTT
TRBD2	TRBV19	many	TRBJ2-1	CASSDTLAGAYNEQFF	TGTGCCAGTAGCGATACGCTAGCGGGGGCCTACAATGAGCAGTTCTTC
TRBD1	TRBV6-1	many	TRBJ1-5	CASSRDRGFNQPQHF	TGTGCCAGCAGTCGCGACAGGGGGTTCAATCAGCCCCAGCATTTT
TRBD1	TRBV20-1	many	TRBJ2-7	CSARGTGKGHEQYF	TGCAGTGCTAGGGGGACAGGAAAGGGGCACGAGCAGTACTTC
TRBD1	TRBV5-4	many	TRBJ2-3	CASSLGGQGTDTQYF	TGTGCCAGCAGTCTTGGGGGACAGGGCACAGATACGCAGTATTTT